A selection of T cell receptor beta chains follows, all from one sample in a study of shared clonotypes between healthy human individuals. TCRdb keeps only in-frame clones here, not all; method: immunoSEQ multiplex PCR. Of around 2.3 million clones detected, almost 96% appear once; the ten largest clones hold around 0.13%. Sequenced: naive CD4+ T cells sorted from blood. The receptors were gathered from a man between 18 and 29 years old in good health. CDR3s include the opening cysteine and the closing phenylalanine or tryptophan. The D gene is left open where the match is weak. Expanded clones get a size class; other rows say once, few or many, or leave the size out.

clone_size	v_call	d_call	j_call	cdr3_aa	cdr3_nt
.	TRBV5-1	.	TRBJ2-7	CASSLAALSSYEQYF	TGCGCCAGCAGCTTGGCCGCGTTGAGCTCCTACGAGCAGTACTTC
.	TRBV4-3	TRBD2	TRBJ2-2	CASSQDLAGVTGELFF	TGCGCCAGCAGCCAAGATCTAGCGGGGGTCACCGGGGAGCTGTTTTTT
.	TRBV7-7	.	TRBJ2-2	CASSSGRENTGELFF	TGTGCTAGCAGTTCGGGGCGGGAGAACACCGGGGAGCTGTTTTTT
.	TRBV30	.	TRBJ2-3	CAWSTGLPNTQYF	TGTGCCTGGAGTACGGGACTCCCAAATACGCAGTATTTT
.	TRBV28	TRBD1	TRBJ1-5	CASSVPGQENQPQHF	TGTGCCAGCAGTGTACCGGGACAGGAGAATCAGCCCCAGCATTTT
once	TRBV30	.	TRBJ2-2	CAWKLRGTTLTGELFF	TGTGCCTGGAAATTAAGAGGGACAACACTCACCGGGGAGCTGTTTTTT
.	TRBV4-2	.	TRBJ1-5	CASSQDTDQPQHF	TGTGCCAGCAGCCAAGATACGGATCAGCCCCAGCATTTT
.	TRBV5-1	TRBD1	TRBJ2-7	CASSPGTGGNEQYF	TGCGCCAGCAGCCCGGGGACAGGGGGCAACGAGCAGTACTTC
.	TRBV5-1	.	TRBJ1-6	CASSLERGDSPLHF	TGCGCCAGCAGCTTGGAGAGGGGCGATTCACCCCTCCACTTT
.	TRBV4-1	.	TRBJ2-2	CASSLVAGTTGELFF	TGCGCCAGCAGCCTCGTGGCAGGGACCACCGGGGAGCTGTTTTTT
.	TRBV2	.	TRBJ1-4	CASNLAGLGEKLFF	TGTGCCAGCAACCTGGCAGGGTTAGGGGAAAAACTGTTTTTT
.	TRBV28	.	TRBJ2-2	CASSLRQNTGELFF	TGTGCCAGCAGTTTACGGCAGAACACCGGGGAGCTGTTTTTT
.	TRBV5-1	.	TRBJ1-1	CASSPLEGRAEAFF	TGCGCCAGCAGCCCGCTAGAGGGGAGGGCTGAAGCTTTCTTT
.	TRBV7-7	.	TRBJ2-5	CASSSGPTKETQYF	TGTGCTAGCAGCTCGGGACCAACAAAAGAGACCCAGTACTTC
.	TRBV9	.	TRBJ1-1	CASSVSAEMNTEAFF	TGTGCCAGCAGCGTTTCGGCAGAGATGAACACTGAAGCTTTCTTT
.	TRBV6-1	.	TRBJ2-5	CASSESWGWETQYF	TGTGCCAGCAGTGAAAGTTGGGGCTGGGAGACCCAGTACTTC
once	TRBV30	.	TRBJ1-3	CAWGGSGNTIYF	TGTGCCTGGGGCGGCTCTGGAAACACCATATATTTT
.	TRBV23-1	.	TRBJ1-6	CASSQSMGTRNSPLHF	TGCGCCAGCAGTCAATCGATGGGGACTAGGAACTCACCCCTCCACTTT
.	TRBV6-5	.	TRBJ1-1	CASSSETEAFF	TGTGCCAGCAGTTCAGAGACTGAAGCTTTCTTT
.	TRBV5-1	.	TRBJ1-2	CASSRTRESYGYTF	TGCGCCAGCAGCCGTACACGGGAAAGCTATGGCTACACCTTC
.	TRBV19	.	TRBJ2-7	CASSRSGTRGSYEQYF	TGTGCCAGTAGTCGATCCGGGACGCGCGGATCCTACGAGCAGTACTTC
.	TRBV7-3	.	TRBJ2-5	CASSPELQETQYF	TGTGCCAGCAGCCCCGAGCTCCAAGAGACCCAGTACTTC
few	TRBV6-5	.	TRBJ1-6	CASRGQPGSPLHF	TGTGCCAGCAGAGGACAGCCAGGTTCACCCCTCCACTTT
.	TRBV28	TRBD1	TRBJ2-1	CASLRDRLINEQFF	TGTGCCAGCTTACGGGACAGGCTAATCAATGAGCAGTTCTTC
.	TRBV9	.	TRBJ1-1	CASSGGGTEAFF	TGTGCCAGCAGCGGCGGAGGAACTGAAGCTTTCTTT
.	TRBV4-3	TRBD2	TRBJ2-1	CASSQEGLAGWGFVNEQFF	TGCGCCAGCAGCCAAGAGGGTCTAGCGGGATGGGGGTTCGTGAATGAGCAGTTCTTC
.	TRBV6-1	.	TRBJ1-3	CASSRQASSGNTIYF	TGTGCCAGCAGCAGACAGGCAAGCTCTGGAAACACCATATATTTT
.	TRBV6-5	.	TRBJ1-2	CASSYSGGLDGYTF	TGTGCCAGCAGTTACTCGGGAGGGTTGGATGGCTACACCTTC
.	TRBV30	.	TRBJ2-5	CAWETSTQETQYF	TGTGCCTGGGAAACTAGCACCCAAGAGACCCAGTACTTC
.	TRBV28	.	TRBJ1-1	CASSRGVMNTEAFF	TGTGCCAGCAGTCGAGGGGTTATGAACACTGAAGCTTTCTTT
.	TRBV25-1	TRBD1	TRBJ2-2	CASSEDRGASGELFF	TGTGCCAGCAGTGAAGACAGGGGGGCGAGCGGGGAGCTGTTTTTT
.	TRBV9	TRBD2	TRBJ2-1	CASSLRTSGGYNEQFF	TGTGCCAGCAGCTTACGGACTAGCGGGGGCTACAATGAGCAGTTCTTC
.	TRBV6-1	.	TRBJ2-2	CASSPRVVNTGELFF	TGTGCCAGCAGCCCAAGGGTAGTAAACACCGGGGAGCTGTTTTTT
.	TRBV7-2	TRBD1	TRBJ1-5	CASSPNQGQGWQPQHF	TGTGCCAGCAGCCCCAACCAGGGACAGGGTTGGCAGCCCCAGCATTTT
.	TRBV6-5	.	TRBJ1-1	CASSSREGNTEAFF	TGTGCCAGCAGTTCCCGGGAAGGGAACACTGAAGCTTTCTTT
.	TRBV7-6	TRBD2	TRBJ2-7	CASSSPGLNYEQYF	TGTGCCAGCAGCTCCCCGGGACTAAACTACGAGCAGTACTTC
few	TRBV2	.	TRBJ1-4	CASSPMGRDNEKLFF	TGTGCCAGCAGTCCTATGGGTAGGGACAACGAAAAACTGTTTTTT
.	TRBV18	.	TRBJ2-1	CASSPPGRPGYEQFF	TGTGCCAGCTCACCACCAGGAAGGCCTGGCTATGAGCAGTTCTTC
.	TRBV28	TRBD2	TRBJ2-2	CASSLSGGQGGTGELFF	TGTGCCAGCAGTTTATCGGGGGGGCAGGGTGGCACCGGGGAGCTGTTTTTT
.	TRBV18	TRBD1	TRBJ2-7	CASFSGTGPSYEQYF	TGTGCCAGCTTCTCTGGGACAGGCCCTTCCTACGAGCAGTACTTC
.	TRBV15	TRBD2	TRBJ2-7	CATSRGGTRPPGEQYF	TGTGCCACCAGCAGAGGCGGGACTAGGCCTCCAGGGGAGCAGTACTTC
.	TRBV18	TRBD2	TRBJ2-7	CASSRGTSGEYEQYF	TGTGCCAGCTCACGGGGGACTAGCGGAGAATACGAGCAGTACTTC
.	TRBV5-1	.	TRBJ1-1	CASSLVTRGRNTEAFF	TGCGCCAGCAGCTTGGTCACTCGGGGAAGAAACACTGAAGCTTTCTTT
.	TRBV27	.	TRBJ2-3	CASSLWQGEADTQYF	TGTGCCAGCAGTTTATGGCAGGGGGAGGCAGATACGCAGTATTTT
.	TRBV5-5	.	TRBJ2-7	CASSTSSGEQYF	TGTGCCAGCAGCACCAGTTCGGGCGAGCAGTACTTC
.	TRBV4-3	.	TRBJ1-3	CASSPHFGAPSSGNTIYF	TGCGCCAGCAGCCCTCACTTCGGAGCCCCGAGCTCTGGAAACACCATATATTTT
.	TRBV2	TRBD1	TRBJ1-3	CASRETGGVNSGNTIYF	TGTGCCAGCAGGGAGACAGGGGGCGTAAACTCTGGAAACACCATATATTTT
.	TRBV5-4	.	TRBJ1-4	CASSLGLNEKLFF	TGTGCCAGCAGCTTGGGTCTTAATGAAAAACTGTTTTTT
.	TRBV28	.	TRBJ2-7	CASRTEGRGYEQYF	TGTGCCAGCAGGACCGAGGGGAGAGGATACGAGCAGTACTTC
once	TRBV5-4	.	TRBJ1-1	CASSSGQRNTEAFF	TGTGCCAGCAGCTCAGGACAGAGGAACACTGAAGCTTTCTTT
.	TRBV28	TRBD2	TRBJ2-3	CASSSPAGVTDTQYF	TGTGCCAGCAGTTCCCCAGCGGGGGTCACAGATACGCAGTATTTT